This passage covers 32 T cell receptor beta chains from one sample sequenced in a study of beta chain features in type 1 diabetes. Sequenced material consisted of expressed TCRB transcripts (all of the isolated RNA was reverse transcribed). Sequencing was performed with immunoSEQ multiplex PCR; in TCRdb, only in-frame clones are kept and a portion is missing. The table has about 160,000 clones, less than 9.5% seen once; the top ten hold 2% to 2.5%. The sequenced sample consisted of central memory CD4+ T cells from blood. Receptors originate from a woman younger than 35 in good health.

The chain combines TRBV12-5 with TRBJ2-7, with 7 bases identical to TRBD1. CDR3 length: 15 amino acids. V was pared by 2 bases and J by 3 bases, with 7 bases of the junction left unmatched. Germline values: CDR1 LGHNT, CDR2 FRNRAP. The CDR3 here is CASGLFGTASYEQYF. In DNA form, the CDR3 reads TGTGCTAGTGGTTTGTTCGGGACAGCCAGCTACGAGCAGTACTTC.

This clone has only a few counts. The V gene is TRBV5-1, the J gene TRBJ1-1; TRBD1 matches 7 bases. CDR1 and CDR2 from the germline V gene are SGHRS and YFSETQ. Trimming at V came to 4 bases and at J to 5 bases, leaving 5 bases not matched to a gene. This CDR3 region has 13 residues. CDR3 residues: CASSPTGETEAFF. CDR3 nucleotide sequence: TGCGCCAGCAGCCCTACAGGGGAAACTGAAGCTTTCTTT.

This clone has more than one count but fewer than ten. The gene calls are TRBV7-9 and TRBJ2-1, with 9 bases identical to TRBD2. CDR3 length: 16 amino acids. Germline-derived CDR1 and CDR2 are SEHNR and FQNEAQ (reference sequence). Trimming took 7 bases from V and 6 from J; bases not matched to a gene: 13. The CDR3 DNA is TGTGCCAGCAACGTCCGCGCGGGGGGGCCCTCCAATGAGCAGTTCTTC. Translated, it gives CASNVRAGGPSNEQFF.

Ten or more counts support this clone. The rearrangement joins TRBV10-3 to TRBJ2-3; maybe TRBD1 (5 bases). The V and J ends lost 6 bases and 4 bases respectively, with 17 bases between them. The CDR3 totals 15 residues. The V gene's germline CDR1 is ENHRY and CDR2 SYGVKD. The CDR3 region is CAISVHAQGPDTQYF. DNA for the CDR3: TGTGCCATCAGCGTACACGCCCAGGGCCCAGATACGCAGTATTTT.

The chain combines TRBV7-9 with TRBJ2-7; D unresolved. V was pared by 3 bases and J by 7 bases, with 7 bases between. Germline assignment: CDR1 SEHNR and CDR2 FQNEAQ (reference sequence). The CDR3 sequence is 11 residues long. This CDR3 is CASSFELEQYF. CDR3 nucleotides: TGTGCCAGCAGCTTCGAGCTGGAGCAGTACTTC.

CDR3 residues: CASSFLGTGINEQFF. The CDR3, as DNA: TGTGCCAGCAGTTTCCTCGGGACAGGGATAAATGAGCAGTTCTTC. This chain connects TRBV27 to TRBJ2-1; the match to TRBD1 covers 9 bases. Germline trimming cut 3 bases from V and 7 bases from J; bases unmatched to any gene: 7. Germline CDR1 is MNHEY and CDR2 is SMNVEV (reference sequence). The CDR3 has 15 residues.

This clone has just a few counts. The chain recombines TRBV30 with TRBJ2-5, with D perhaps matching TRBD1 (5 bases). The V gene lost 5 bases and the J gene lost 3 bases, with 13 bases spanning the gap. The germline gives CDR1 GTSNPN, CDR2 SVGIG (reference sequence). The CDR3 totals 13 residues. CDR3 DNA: TGTGCCTGGGGAAGACAGCCGGAAGAGACCCAGTACTTC. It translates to CAWGRQPEETQYF. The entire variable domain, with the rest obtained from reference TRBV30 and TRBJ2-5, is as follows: SQTIHQWPATLVQPVGSPLSLECTVEGTSNPNLYWYRQAAGRGLQLLFYSVGIGQISSEVPQNLSASRPQDRQFILSSKKLLLSDSGFYLCAWGRQPEETQYFGPGTRLLVL.

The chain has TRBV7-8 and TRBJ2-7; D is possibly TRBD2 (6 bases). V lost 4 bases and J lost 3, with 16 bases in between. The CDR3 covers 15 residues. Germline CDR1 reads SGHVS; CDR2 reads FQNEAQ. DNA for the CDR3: TGTGCCAGCAGCTCTAGGAGGGGCCTAGACTACGAGCAGTACTTC. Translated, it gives CASSSRRGLDYEQYF.

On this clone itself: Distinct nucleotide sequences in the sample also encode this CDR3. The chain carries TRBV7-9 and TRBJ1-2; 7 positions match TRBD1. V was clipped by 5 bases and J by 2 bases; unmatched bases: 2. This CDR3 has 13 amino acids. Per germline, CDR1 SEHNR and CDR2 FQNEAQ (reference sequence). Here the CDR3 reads CASSVGQNYGYTF. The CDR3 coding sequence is TGTGCCAGCAGCGTGGGACAGAACTATGGCTACACCTTC. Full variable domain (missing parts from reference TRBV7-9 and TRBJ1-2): DTGVSQNPRHKITKRGQNVTFRCDPISEHNRLYWYRQTLGQGPEFLTYFQNEAQLEKSRLLSDRFSAERPKGSFSTLEIQRTEQGDSAMYLCASSVGQNYGYTFGSGTRLTVV.

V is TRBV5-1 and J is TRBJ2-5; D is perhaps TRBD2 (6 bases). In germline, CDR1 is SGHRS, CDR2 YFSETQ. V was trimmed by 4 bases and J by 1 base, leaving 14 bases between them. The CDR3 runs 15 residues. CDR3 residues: CASSITDYSQETQYF. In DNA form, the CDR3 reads TGCGCCAGCAGCATCACGGACTATTCCCAAGAGACCCAGTACTTC.

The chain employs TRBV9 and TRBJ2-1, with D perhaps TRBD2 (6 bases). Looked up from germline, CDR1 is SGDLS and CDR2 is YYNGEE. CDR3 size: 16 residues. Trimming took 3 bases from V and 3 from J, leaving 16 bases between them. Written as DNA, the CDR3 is TGTGCCAGCAGCGCGACCGGGACTGACTACTACAATGAGCAGTTCTTC. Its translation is CASSATGTDYYNEQFF. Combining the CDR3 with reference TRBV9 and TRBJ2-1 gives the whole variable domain DSGVTQTPKHLITATGQRVTLRCSPRSGDLSVYWYQQSLDQGLQFLIQYYNGEERAKGNILERFSAQQFPDLHSELNLSSLELGDSALYFCASSATGTDYYNEQFFGPGTRLTVL.

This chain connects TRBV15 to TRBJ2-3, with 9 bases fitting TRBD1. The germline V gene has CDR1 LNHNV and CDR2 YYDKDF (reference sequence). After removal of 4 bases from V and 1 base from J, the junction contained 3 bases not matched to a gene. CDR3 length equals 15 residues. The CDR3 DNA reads TGTGCCACCAGCACGAGGACAGGGGGCACAGATACGCAGTATTTT. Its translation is CATSTRTGGTDTQYF.

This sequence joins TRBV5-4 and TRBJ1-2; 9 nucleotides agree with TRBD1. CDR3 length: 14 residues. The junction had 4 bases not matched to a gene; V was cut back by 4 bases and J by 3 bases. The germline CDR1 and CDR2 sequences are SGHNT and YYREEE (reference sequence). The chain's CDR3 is CASSQQGAYYGYTF. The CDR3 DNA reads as TGTGCCAGCAGCCAACAGGGGGCATACTATGGCTACACCTTC.

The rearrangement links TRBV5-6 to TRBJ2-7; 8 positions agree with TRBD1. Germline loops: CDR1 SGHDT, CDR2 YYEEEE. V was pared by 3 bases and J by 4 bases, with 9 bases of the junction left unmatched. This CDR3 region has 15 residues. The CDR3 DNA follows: TGTGCCAGCAGCTCCTTGGACAGGGCGGGGTACGAGCAGTACTTC. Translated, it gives CASSSLDRAGYEQYF.

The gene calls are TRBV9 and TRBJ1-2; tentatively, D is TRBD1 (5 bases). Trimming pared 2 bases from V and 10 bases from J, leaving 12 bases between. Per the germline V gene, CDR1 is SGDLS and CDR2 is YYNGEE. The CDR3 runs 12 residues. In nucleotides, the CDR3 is TGTGCCAGCAGCGTCGGGGGGGTGGACTACACCTTC. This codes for CASSVGGVDYTF.

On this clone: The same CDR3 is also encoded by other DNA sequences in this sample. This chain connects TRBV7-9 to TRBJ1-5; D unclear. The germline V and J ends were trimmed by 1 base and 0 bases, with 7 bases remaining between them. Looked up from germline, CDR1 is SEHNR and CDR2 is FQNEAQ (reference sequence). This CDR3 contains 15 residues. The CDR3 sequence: CASSLGGISNQPQHF. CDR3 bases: TGTGCCAGCAGCTTAGGAGGGATTAGCAATCAGCCCCAGCATTTT.

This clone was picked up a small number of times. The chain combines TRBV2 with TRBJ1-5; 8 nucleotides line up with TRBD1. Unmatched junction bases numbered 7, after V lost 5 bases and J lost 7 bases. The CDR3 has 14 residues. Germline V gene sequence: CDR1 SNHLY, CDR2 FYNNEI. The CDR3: CASSSQGAEQPQHF. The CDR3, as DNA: TGTGCCAGCAGTTCCCAGGGGGCTGAGCAGCCCCAGCATTTT.

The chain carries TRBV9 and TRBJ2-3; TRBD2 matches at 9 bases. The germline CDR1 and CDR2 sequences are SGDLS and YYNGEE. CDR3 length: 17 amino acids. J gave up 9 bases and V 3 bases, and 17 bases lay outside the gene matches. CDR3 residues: CASSAGSGRIPPNTQYF. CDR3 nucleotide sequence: TGTGCCAGCAGCGCGGGTAGCGGGAGAATCCCCCCCAACACGCAGTATTTT.

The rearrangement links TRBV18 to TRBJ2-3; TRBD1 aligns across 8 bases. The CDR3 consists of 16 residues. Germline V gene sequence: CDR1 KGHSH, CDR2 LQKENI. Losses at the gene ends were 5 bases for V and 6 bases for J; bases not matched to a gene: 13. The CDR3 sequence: CASSFPIGQGLDTQYF. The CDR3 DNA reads TGTGCCAGCTCATTCCCCATTGGACAGGGCCTCGATACGCAGTATTTT. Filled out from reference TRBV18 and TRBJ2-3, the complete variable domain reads NAGVMQNPRHLVRRRGQEARLRCSPMKGHSHVYWYRQLPEEGLKFMVYLQKENIIDESGMPKERFSAEFPKEGPSILRIQQVVRGDSAAYFCASSFPIGQGLDTQYFGPGTRLTVL.

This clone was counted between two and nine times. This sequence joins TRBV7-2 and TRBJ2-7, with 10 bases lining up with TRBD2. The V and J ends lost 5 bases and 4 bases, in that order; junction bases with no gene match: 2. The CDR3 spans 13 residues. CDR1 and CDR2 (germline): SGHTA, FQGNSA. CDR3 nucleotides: TGTGCCAGCAGCCGGGGACTAGCGTACGAGCAGTACTTC. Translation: CASSRGLAYEQYF.

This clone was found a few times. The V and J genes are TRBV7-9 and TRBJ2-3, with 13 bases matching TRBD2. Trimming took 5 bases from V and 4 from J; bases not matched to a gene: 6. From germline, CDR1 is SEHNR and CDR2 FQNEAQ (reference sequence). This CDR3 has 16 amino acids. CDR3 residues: CASSPLGTSGADTQYF. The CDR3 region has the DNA TGTGCCAGCAGCCCCCTGGGGACTAGCGGGGCAGATACGCAGTATTTT.

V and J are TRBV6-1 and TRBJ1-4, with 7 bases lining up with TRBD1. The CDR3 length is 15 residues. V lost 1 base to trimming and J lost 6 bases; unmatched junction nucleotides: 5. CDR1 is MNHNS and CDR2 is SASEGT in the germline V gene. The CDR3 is CASSEGGQRYEKLFF. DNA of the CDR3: TGTGCCAGCAGTGAAGGGGGACAGCGTTATGAAAAACTGTTTTTT.

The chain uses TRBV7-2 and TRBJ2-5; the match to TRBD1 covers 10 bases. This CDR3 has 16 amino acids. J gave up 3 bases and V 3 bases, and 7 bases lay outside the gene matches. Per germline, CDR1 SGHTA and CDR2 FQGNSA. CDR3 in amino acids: CASSLGPGQGKETQYF. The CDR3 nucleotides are TGTGCCAGCAGCTTGGGGCCGGGACAGGGGAAAGAGACCCAGTACTTC.

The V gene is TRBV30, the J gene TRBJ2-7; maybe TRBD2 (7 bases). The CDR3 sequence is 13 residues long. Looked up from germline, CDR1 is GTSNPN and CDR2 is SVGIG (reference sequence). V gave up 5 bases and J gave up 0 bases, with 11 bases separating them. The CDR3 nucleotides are TGTGCCTGGGGGGGGGCTACCTCCTACGAGCAGTACTTC. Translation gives CAWGGATSYEQYF.

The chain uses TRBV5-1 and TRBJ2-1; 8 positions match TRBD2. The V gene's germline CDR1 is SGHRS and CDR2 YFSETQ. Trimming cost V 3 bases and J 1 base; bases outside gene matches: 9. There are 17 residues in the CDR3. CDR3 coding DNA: TGCGCCAGCAGCTCCTCCGGAGGCGGGGGGTCCTACAATGAGCAGTTCTTC. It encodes CASSSSGGGGSYNEQFF.

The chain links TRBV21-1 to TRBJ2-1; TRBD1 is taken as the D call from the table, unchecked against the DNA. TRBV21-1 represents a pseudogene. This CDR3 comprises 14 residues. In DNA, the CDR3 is TGTCCTAGCCCCGGGACAGGGAGAAACAATGAGCAGTTCTTC. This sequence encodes CPSPGTGRNNEQFF.

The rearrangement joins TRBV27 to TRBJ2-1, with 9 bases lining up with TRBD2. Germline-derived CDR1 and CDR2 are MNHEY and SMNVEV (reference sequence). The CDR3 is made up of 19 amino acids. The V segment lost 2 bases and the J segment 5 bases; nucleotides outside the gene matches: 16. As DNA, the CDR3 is TGTGCCAGCAGTTTAAGGGGGGCGAGCGGGAGGCCTTTGGACAATGAGCAGTTCTTC. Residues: CASSLRGASGRPLDNEQFF.

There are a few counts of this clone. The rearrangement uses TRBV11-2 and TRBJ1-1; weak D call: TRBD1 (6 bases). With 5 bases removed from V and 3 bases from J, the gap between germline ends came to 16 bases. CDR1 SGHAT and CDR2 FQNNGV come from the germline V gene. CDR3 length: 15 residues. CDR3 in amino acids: CASSPRAGVDTEAFF. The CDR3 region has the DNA TGTGCCAGCAGCCCCCGGGCAGGGGTGGACACTGAAGCTTTCTTT.

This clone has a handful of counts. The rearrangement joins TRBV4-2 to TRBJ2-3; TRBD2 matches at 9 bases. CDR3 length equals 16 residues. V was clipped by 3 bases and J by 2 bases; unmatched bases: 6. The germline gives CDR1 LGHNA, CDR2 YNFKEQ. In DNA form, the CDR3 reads TGTGCCAGCAGCCAGCTTAGCGGGAGCCCCACAGATACGCAGTATTTT. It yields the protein CASSQLSGSPTDTQYF.

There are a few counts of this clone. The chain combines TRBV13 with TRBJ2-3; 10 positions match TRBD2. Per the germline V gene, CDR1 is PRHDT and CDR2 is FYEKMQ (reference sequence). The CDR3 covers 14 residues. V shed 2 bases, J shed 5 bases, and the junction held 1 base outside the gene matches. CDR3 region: CASSLIAGGDTQYF. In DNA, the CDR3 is TGTGCCAGCAGCTTAATAGCGGGAGGAGATACGCAGTATTTT.

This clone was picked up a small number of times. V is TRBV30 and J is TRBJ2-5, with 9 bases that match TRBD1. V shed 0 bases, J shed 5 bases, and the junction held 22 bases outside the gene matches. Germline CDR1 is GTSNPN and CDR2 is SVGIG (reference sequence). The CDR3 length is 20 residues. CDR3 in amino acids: CAWSVRLALRPGQGKETQYF. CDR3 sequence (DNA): TGTGCCTGGAGTGTACGGCTTGCCTTACGGCCGGGACAGGGTAAGGAGACCCAGTACTTC.

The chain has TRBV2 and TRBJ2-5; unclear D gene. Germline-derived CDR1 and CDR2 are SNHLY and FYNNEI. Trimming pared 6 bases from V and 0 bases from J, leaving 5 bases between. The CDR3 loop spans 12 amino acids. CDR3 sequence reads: CASRSDQETQYF. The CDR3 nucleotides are TGTGCCAGCAGATCGGACCAAGAGACCCAGTACTTC.